This T cell receptor beta chain was sequenced during a study of T cells after yellow fever vaccination (dated 2019 in TCRdb). As for the study more broadly: The SMART-Seq v4 Ultra Low Input RNA kit was used to prepare libraries from fractions with low cell numbers. To track T-cell clones before and after primary and booster YFV17D yellow fever vaccination, bulk TCR alpha and beta repertoires were sequenced longitudinally. Two healthy male donors, one aged 18 to 30 and one aged 30 to 39 years, were included in the cohort. Blood was drawn at multiple timepoints before and after primary and secondary immunization, with bulk PBMC replicates and cell subsets isolated.

Details on this clonotype: Its antigen is still unknown. Base qualities are missing; no much larger clone stands one base away.

The treatment or condition label, as the study defines it: live attenuated yellow fever vaccine strain. At each blood-draw timepoint, two biological replicates of bulk PBMCs were collected. A standard Ficoll-Paque protocol was used to isolate PBMCs from peripheral blood. RNA was extracted with TriZol from bulk PBMCs, CD4 and CD8 fractions, and dextramer-positive and dextramer-negative fractions. The CDR3, cysteine through phenylalanine, is 16 amino acids long. Just the 48-base CDR3 DNA is kept, in frame starting at base 1. V and J are truncated by 6 bases and 3 bases respectively, leaving an intervening sequence of 24 bases. The germline V gene (reference sequence) sets CDR1 to DFQATT and CDR2 to SNEGSKA. The paper as a whole reports these results and caveats: Compared with the primary T-cell response, the secondary T-cell response was weaker but faster, peaking on day 5 rather than day 15. Only a couple of donors were included in the study, so the extent to which the findings can be generalized is limited. A small fraction of clonotypes showed up in both the CD4 and CD8 compartments, probably as a result of convergent recombination. Computational filtering was required because FACS-sorted repertoires could contain abundant contaminating clonotypes from the bulk population. Most clones expanded after primary vaccination (96% of CD4 and around 88% of CD8) were re-detected after the booster, suggesting that broad memory maintenance occurred.

Synthesis of TCR cDNA relied on 5'RACE template switching, a step that introduced a universal primer site along with unique molecular identifiers. cDNA synthesis was primed from both the TCR alpha and TCR beta constant segments. Two PCR steps were used to amplify libraries, with sample barcodes and sequencing adapters being added in the second step. Sequencing of libraries was done on Illumina HiSeq 2500 (2x100 bp) or NovaSeq (2x150 bp). On the study's bioinformatics: Reads were demultiplexed and collapsed into UMI consensus sequences with MIGEC, and V(D)J alignment was performed with MiXCR. Using edgeR on replicate PBMC samples, clonotypes were called vaccine-responding if FDR was below 0.01 and the log2 fold change was above 5 up to day 15. Bulk clonotypes were assigned CD4 or CD8 identity according to which sequenced CD4 or CD8 repertoire held them at higher abundance. The public sequencing data were trimmed at Q25 with fastp and processed into clonotypes with MiXCR by TCRdb, which kept only in-frame beta chains. Under each unique CDR3 protein, matching rows form one entry showing the most common genes and DNA. None of the V and J calls come from the authors' own analysis; TCRdb made them. This sample has 510,000 or so distinct CDR3 sequences in its table, and about 19% of those were observed once. Of the sample, roughly 13% falls within the top ten clones.

This clonotype originated in a young man who received the YFV17D yellow fever vaccine. The specimen comprised PBMCs, sampled 15 days after the yellow fever booster vaccination. The rearranged chain carries TRBV20-1 and TRBJ2-7; possibly the D gene is TRBD1, per 5 matching bases. The CDR3 amino acid sequence is: CSARPPRQPRNYEQYF. The nucleotide sequence is given as TGCAGTGCGAGACCCCCCAGACAGCCGAGAAACTACGAGCAGTACTTC.